This T cell receptor beta chain originates from a study of cytomegalovirus exposure and HLA in healthy donors. It was with 60 Vbeta and 13 Jbeta primers that the PCR ran. The assay was immunoSEQ multiplex PCR, and TCRdb's table has in-frame clones only and misses some. The table includes roughly 120,000 clones, approximately 71% detected once. The CDR3 extends over 13 amino acids. Trimming pared 2 bases from V and 4 bases from J, leaving 8 bases between. Germline V gene data show CDR1 as MNHNY and CDR2 as SVGAGI (reference sequence). The gene calls are TRBV6-6 and TRBJ1-2; D is possibly TRBD1 (5 bases). Sample: PBMCs. The clonotype originates from a man between 40 and 49 years old in good health and CMV-seronegative. This CDR3 is CASSYDSIYGYTF. The CDR3 DNA follows: TGTGCCAGCAGTTACGACAGTATCTATGGCTACACCTTC.